The 22 T cell receptor beta chains below were found in one sample sequenced in a study of cytomegalovirus exposure and HLA in healthy donors. Primers included in the PCR were 60 Vbeta and 13 Jbeta primers. Data came from immunoSEQ multiplex PCR; TCRdb stores just in-frame clones and leaves some out. The sample records about 61,000 clones, about 87% being singletons. Sequencing used PBMCs. The origin of the receptors is a young man in good health and CMV-seronegative.

The chain uses TRBV19 and TRBJ1-1; a possible D gene is TRBD1 (5 bases). V was shortened by 8 bases and J by 0 bases, with 7 bases between the two germline ends. The CDR3 runs to 12 residues. Germline-derived CDR1 and CDR2 are LNHDA and SQIVND (reference sequence). The CDR3 reads CASGHVNTEAFF. DNA for the CDR3: TGTGCCAGTGGACACGTGAACACTGAAGCTTTCTTT.

This CDR3 reads CASSQMAVTEAFF. CDR3 in DNA: TGTGCCAGCAGCCAGATGGCAGTCACTGAAGCTTTCTTT. The chain combines TRBV14 with TRBJ1-1; no reliable D call. The CDR3 loop spans 13 amino acids. Trimming took off 3 bases at V and 4 bases at J, with 9 bases between the two ends. From germline, CDR1 is SGHDN and CDR2 FVKESK.

The chain carries TRBV5-1 and TRBJ2-3, with D perhaps TRBD1 (6 bases). Trimming pared 2 bases from V and 6 bases from J, leaving 13 bases between. Germline lookup yields CDR1 SGHRS and CDR2 YFSETQ. The CDR3 extends over 14 amino acids. CDR3 region: CASSFYNREDTQYF. Written as DNA, the CDR3 is TGCGCCAGCAGCTTCTATAACAGGGAGGATACGCAGTATTTT.

V is TRBV9 and J is TRBJ1-6; no definite D call. CDR3 size: 15 residues. V gave up 0 bases and J gave up 7 bases, with 11 bases separating them. From germline, CDR1 is SGDLS and CDR2 YYNGEE. CDR3 in amino acids: CASSVDGRPNSPLHF. The DNA for the CDR3 is TGTGCCAGCAGCGTAGATGGCAGGCCCAATTCACCCCTCCACTTT.

The V and J genes are TRBV10-3 and TRBJ2-7; 7 bases are a match to TRBD2. With 3 bases clipped from V and 6 bases from J, the junction kept 8 bases outside the gene matches. CDR3 length: 14 amino acids. The V gene's germline CDR1 is ENHRY and CDR2 SYGVKD. CDR3 amino acids: CAISDTGGGSEQYF. Written as DNA, the CDR3 is TGTGCCATCAGTGATACAGGCGGCGGGAGCGAGCAGTACTTC.

The J gene is TRBJ1-1, the V gene TRBV6-1, with no clear D. Germline V gene sequence: CDR1 MNHNS, CDR2 SASEGT. The CDR3 totals 12 residues. The ends were cut back, 4 bases at V and 5 bases at J, with 8 bases in the middle. Here the CDR3 reads CASSVQVTEAFF. Here the CDR3 DNA reads TGTGCCAGCAGTGTTCAGGTGACTGAAGCTTTCTTT.

The V gene is TRBV10-3, the J gene TRBJ2-2; 16 nucleotides align to TRBD2. V dropped 11 bases and J dropped 7; count of bases not matched to a gene: 13. The CDR3 has 17 residues. Germline CDR1 is ENHRY and CDR2 is SYGVKD. Here the CDR3 DNA reads TGTGCCGCCCGGAGCGGGACTAGCGGGGGGGTTGGCGGGGAGCTGTTTTTT. It is translated as CAARSGTSGGVGGELFF.

The chain recombines TRBV13 with TRBJ1-5; maybe TRBD1 (6 bases). The CDR3 has 14 residues. The germline CDR1 and CDR2 sequences are PRHDT and FYEKMQ (reference sequence). V was cut by 3 bases and J by 2 bases, with 8 bases left in between. This chain's CDR3 is CASSFRGGNQPQHF. The CDR3 DNA follows: TGTGCCAGCAGCTTCAGGGGTGGCAATCAGCCCCAGCATTTT. Full variable domain (rest looked up from reference TRBV13 and TRBJ1-5): AAGVIQSPRHLIKEKRETATLKCYPIPRHDTVYWYQQGPGQDPQFLISFYEKMQSDKGSIPDRFSAQQFSDYHSELNMSSLELGDSALYFCASSFRGGNQPQHFGDGTRLSIL.

The V gene is TRBV4-1, the J gene TRBJ1-1; 8 positions match TRBD1. CDR1 MGHRA and CDR2 YSYEKL come from the germline V gene. Unmatched junction bases numbered 4, after V lost 2 bases and J lost 2 bases. This CDR3 comprises 15 residues. The CDR3 sequence is CASSQPTGVNTEAFF. The CDR3 DNA is TGCGCCAGCAGCCAACCGACAGGGGTAAACACTGAAGCTTTCTTT.

This clone was observed a few times. The chain recombines TRBV27 with TRBJ2-6, with no clear D. The CDR3 spans 14 residues. Germline V lookup: CDR1 MNHEY, CDR2 SMNVEV (reference sequence). Trimming removed 6 bases from V and 1 base from J, with 7 bases in between. DNA of the CDR3: TGTGCCAGCAGATCAATGTCTGGGGCCAACGTCCTGACTTTC. It is translated as CASRSMSGANVLTF.

Here the CDR3 DNA reads TGTGCCAGTAGTATAGAAGAGGGAGTCCAGCCCCAGCATTTT. Translation: CASSIEEGVQPQHF. V is TRBV19 and J is TRBJ1-5; D gene uncertain. The CDR3 is 14 residues long. Per germline, CDR1 LNHDA and CDR2 SQIVND (reference sequence). Trimming took 0 bases from V and 7 from J, leaving 10 bases between them.

In its sample, this clone was seen once. The chain recombines TRBV28 with TRBJ1-2, with unresolved D. Germline assignment: CDR1 MDHEN and CDR2 SYDVKM. The ends were cut back, 6 bases at V and 8 bases at J, with 10 bases in the middle. The CDR3 spans 11 residues. The DNA for the CDR3 is TGTGCCAGCAGCCCAAGAGGAGGCTACACCTTC. It encodes CASSPRGGYTF.

In this sample, this clone turned up a few times. The V gene is TRBV2, the J gene TRBJ2-3; D not resolved. The CDR3 is 14 residues long. V dropped 8 bases and J dropped 0 bases, with 12 bases sitting between them. Germline CDR1 is SNHLY and CDR2 is FYNNEI. The CDR3 coding sequence is TGTGCCAGCTTGGCGGAAATGAGCACAGATACGCAGTATTTT. This gives the protein CASLAEMSTDTQYF.

The J gene is TRBJ1-1, the V gene TRBV6-5; no definite D call. The V and J ends lost 6 bases and 0 bases respectively, with 8 bases between them. Germline V lookup: CDR1 MNHEY, CDR2 SVGAGI. This CDR3 is 13 amino acids long. DNA for the CDR3: TGTGCCAGCAGCAAGCTTATGAACACTGAAGCTTTCTTT. Translating it yields CASSKLMNTEAFF.

This clone showed up just once. V usage is TRBV9 and J usage is TRBJ2-7; D gene uncertain. V lost 0 bases to trimming and J lost 4 bases, with 11 bases between them. Looked up from germline, CDR1 is SGDLS and CDR2 is YYNGEE. The CDR3 is 14 amino acids. The CDR3 protein is CASSVDLNPYEQYF. In DNA form, the CDR3 reads TGTGCCAGCAGCGTAGATCTAAATCCATACGAGCAGTACTTC.

The CDR3 loop is CASAPQGVGTGELFF. DNA for the CDR3: TGTGCCAGCGCACCCCAGGGGGTAGGGACCGGGGAGCTGTTTTTT. J is TRBJ2-2 and V is TRBV7-6; 7 positions match TRBD1. In germline, CDR1 is SGHVS, CDR2 FNYEAQ. The CDR3 is 15 amino acids. V gave up 8 bases and J gave up 5 bases; unmatched junction bases: 11.

CDR3 DNA sequence: TGCGCCAGCAGCTCCCGGCCAGGGGGTCTTGAAAAACTGTTTTTT. Translated, it gives CASSSRPGGLEKLFF. V gene TRBV5-1 combines with J gene TRBJ1-4, with 7 positions matching TRBD1. CDR3 length: 15 amino acids. Unmatched junction bases numbered 9, after V lost 3 bases and J lost 7 bases. Germline CDR1 and CDR2: SGHRS and YFSETQ.

The rearrangement joins TRBV9 to TRBJ1-1; no clear D. The germline CDR1 and CDR2 sequences are SGDLS and YYNGEE. V dropped 1 base and J dropped 3 bases, with 10 bases sitting between them. CDR3 length equals 14 residues. Written as DNA, the CDR3 is TGTGCCAGCAGCGTACAGGTGACGTACACTGAAGCTTTCTTT. Its translation is CASSVQVTYTEAFF.

This sequence joins TRBV4-1 and TRBJ1-1, with 7 bases lining up with TRBD1. The trim removed 1 base at V and 6 bases at J, leaving 5 bases unmatched. The CDR3 runs 14 residues. Germline V gene data show CDR1 as MGHRA and CDR2 as YSYEKL. The CDR3 nucleotides read TGCGCCAGCAGCCAAGGACAGGGAGAAGCTGAAGCTTTCTTT. This sequence encodes CASSQGQGEAEAFF.

This rearrangement joins TRBV10-3 to TRBJ2-5; TRBD2 agrees at 9 bases. V lost 6 bases to trimming and J lost 0 bases; unmatched junction nucleotides: 8. Germline V gene data show CDR1 as ENHRY and CDR2 as SYGVKD. CDR3 length: 16 amino acids. This chain's CDR3 is CAIRGVSGGHQETQYF. The CDR3 DNA follows: TGTGCCATCAGGGGGGTGAGCGGGGGGCACCAAGAGACCCAGTACTTC.

There are a few counts of this clone. V usage is TRBV11-2 and J usage is TRBJ1-4; 8 bases line up with TRBD1. V lost 6 bases, J lost 3 bases, and 6 bases stayed unmatched. The CDR3 runs to 15 residues. CDR1 is SGHAT and CDR2 is FQNNGV in the germline V gene. The CDR3 bases are TGTGCCAGCAGTCTCAGGGGGCACTCTAATGAAAAACTGTTTTTT. This encodes CASSLRGHSNEKLFF.

This clone occurred once. The chain carries TRBV2 and TRBJ2-3; a possible D gene is TRBD2 (6 bases). The V end was cut by 7 bases, the J end by 6 bases, with 11 bases between. Germline V gene sequence: CDR1 SNHLY, CDR2 FYNNEI. This CDR3 contains 12 residues. This chain's CDR3 is CASTIGGDTQYF. In DNA form, the CDR3 reads TGTGCCAGCACCATTGGGGGGGATACGCAGTATTTT.